This note documents a single T cell receptor beta chain sequence. Its antigen is not known. The CDR3 runs to 14 residues. Germline values: CDR1 LNHDA, CDR2 SQIVND (reference sequence). V gave up 5 bases and J gave up 8 bases; unmatched junction bases: 10. This sample was included in a study of cytomegalovirus exposure and HLA in healthy donors. Across the study: One earlier analysis, a look at roughly 180 million T cells, found fewer than 140 million unique TCR beta sequences.

Study findings and constraints: Data from an earlier analysis indicated that most TCR beta V segments were productive either about 87% or about 30% of the time. Several V segments, TRBV6-2 and TRBV6-3 among them, could not be told apart and were dropped.

Primers included in the PCR were 60 Vbeta and 13 Jbeta primers. The data were produced by immunoSEQ multiplex PCR, yet TCRdb's version contains in-frame clones alone and is incomplete. The sample contains approximately 220,000 clones, over 75% of which appear only once. The sample taken for sequencing was PBMCs. The sequence was collected from a male donor in good health and CMV-seronegative. The chain joins TRBV19 to TRBJ1-2; 8 nucleotides line up with TRBD1. Here the CDR3 reads CASSDSQGAGGYTF. In DNA form, the CDR3 reads TGTGCCAGTAGTGACTCTCAGGGGGCTGGAGGCTACACCTTC. The full variable domain, in which reference TRBV19 and TRBJ1-2 provide the parts outside the CDR3, is DGGITQSPKYLFRKEGQNVTLSCEQNLNHDAMYWYRQDPGQGLRLIYYSQIVNDFQKGDIAEGYSVSREKKESFPLTVTSAQKNPTAFYLCASSDSQGAGGYTFGSGTRLTVV.